This paragraph reports one TCR beta chain. Its antigen remains unknown. The sample belongs to a study of CD8 T cells in ankylosing spondylitis. Germline CDR1 is DFQATT and CDR2 is SNEGSKA (reference sequence). This CDR3 has 16 residues. V was cut by 3 bases and J by 7 bases, with 19 bases left in between. Whole-study findings and limits: Existing reports had already noted some motif variants in reactive arthritis synovial fluid and blood. Ankylosing spondylitis blood appeared to carry a characteristic TCR beta motif of seven to nine highly homologous variants. Matched synovial fluid from ankylosing spondylitis patients was reported to be enriched for disease-linked clones.

TCRdb independently ran MiXCR on the 5' RACE reads; one entry per CDR3 protein. This sample carries more than 650,000 distinct CDR3 sequences, approximately 10% of them seen once, and the ten largest clones take 0.51%. The sequenced sample was blood, either unsorted or a sorted T cell fraction (not recorded which). The receptor was derived from a male donor with ankylosing spondylitis. The chain has TRBV20-1 and TRBJ1-6; TRBD1 is a possible D gene (6 bases). The CDR3 sequence is CSASLIKGDGNSPLHF. The CDR3 DNA sequence: TGCAGTGCTAGTCTTATAAAGGGGGATGGCAATTCACCCCTCCACTTT.